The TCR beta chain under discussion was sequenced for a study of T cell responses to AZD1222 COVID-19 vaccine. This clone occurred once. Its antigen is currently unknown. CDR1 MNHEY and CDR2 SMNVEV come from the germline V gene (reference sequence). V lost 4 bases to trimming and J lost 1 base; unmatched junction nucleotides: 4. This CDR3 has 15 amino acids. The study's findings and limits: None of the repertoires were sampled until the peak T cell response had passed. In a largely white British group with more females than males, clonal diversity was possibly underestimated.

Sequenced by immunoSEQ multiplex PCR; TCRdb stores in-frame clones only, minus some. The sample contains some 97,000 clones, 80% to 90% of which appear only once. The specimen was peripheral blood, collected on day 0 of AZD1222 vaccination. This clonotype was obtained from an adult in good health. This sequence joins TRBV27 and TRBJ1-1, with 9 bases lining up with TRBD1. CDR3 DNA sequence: TGTGCCAGCAGTTACGGGACAGGGAGGAACACTGAAGCTTTCTTT. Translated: CASSYGTGRNTEAFF.